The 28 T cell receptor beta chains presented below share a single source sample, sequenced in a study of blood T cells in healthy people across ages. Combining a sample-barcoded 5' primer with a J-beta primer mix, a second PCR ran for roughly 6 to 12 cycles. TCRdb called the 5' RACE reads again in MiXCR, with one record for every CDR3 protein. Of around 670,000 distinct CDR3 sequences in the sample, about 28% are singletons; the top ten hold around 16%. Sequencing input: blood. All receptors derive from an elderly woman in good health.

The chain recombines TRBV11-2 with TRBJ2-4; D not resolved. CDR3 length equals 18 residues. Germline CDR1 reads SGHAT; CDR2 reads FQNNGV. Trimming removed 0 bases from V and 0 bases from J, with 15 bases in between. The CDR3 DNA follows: TGTGCCAGCAGCTTAGATATCCAGATGTCCATAGCCAAAAACATTCAGTACTTC. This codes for CASSLDIQMSIAKNIQYF. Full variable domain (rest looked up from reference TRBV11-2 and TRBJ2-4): EAGVAQSPRYKIIEKRQSVAFWCNPISGHATLYWYQQILGQGPKLLIQFQNNGVVDDSQLPKDRFSAERLKGVDSTLKIQPAKLEDSAVYLCASSLDIQMSIAKNIQYFGAGTRLSVL.

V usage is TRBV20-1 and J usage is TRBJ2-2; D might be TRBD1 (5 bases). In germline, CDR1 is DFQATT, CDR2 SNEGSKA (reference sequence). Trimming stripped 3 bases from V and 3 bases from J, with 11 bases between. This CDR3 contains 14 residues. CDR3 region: CSARKGVDTGELFF. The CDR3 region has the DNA TGCAGTGCTAGGAAAGGGGTGGACACCGGGGAGCTGTTTTTT.

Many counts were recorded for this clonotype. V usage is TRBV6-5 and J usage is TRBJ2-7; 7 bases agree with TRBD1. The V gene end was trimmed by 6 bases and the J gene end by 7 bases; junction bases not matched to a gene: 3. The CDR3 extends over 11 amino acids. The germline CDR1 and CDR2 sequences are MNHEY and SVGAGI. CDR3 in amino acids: CASSRQGEQYF. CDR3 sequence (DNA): TGTGCCAGCAGCCGACAGGGAGAGCAGTACTTC.

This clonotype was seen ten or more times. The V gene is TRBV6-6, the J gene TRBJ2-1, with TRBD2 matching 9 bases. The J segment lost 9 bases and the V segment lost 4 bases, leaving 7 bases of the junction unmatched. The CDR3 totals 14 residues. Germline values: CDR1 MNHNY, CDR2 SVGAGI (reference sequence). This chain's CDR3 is CASSFSGGQSEQFF. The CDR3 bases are TGTGCCAGCAGTTTTAGCGGGGGCCAGAGTGAGCAGTTCTTC.

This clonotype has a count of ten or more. Here the CDR3 DNA reads TGTGCCAGCAGCCAAGATTTACATTCCTACGAGCAGTACTTC. Protein sequence: CASSQDLHSYEQYF. V and J are TRBV4-2 and TRBJ2-7; no reliable D call. The CDR3 is 14 residues long. With 0 bases removed from V and 1 base from J, the gap between germline ends came to 7 bases. CDR1 and CDR2 from the germline V gene are LGHNA and YNFKEQ.

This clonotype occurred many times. The CDR3 sequence: CASSVDPFPNYEQYF. The CDR3 bases are TGTGCCAGCAGCGTAGACCCCTTCCCTAACTACGAGCAGTACTTC. The genes are TRBV9 and TRBJ2-7; no definite D call. V lost 0 bases and J 3 bases, leaving 13 bases between the germline ends. The CDR3 is made up of 15 amino acids. The V gene's germline CDR1 is SGDLS and CDR2 YYNGEE.

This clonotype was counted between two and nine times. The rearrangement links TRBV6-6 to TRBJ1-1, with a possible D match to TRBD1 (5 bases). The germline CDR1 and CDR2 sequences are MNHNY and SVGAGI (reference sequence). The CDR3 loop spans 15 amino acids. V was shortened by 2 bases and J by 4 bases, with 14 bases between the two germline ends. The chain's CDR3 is CASSYGTPPRTEAFF. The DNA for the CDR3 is TGTGCCAGCAGTTACGGGACCCCTCCTCGCACTGAAGCTTTCTTT.

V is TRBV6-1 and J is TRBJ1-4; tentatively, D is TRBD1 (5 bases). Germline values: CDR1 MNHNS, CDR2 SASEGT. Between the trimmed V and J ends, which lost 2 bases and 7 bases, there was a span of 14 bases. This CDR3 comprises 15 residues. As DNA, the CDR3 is TGTGCCAGCAGTGAACAGGGTGGACCCACTGAAAAACTGTTTTTT. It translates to CASSEQGGPTEKLFF.

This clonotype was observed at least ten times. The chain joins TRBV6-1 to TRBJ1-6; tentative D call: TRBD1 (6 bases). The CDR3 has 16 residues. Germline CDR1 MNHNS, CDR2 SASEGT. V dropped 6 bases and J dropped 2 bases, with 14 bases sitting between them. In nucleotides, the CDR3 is TGTGCCAGCAGCGCTCAGGGGTGGACCTATAATTCACCCCTCCACTTT. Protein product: CASSAQGWTYNSPLHF.

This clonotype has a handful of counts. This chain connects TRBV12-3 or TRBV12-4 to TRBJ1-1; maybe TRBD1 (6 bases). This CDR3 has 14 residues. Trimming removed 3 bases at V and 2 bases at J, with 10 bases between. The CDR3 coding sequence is TGTGCCAGCAGTTTTCGGGGGCGTAACACTGAAGCTTTCTTT. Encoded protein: CASSFRGRNTEAFF.

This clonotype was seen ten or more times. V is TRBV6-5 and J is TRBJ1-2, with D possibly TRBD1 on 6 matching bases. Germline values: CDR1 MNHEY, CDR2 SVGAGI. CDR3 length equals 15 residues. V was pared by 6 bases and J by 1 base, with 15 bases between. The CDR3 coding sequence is TGTGCCAGCAGCCCGGGACACGGACTTAACTATGGCTACACCTTC. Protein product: CASSPGHGLNYGYTF.

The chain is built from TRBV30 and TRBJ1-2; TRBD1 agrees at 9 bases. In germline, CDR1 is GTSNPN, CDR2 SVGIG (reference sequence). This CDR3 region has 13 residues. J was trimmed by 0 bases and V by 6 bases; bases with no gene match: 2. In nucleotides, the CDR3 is TGTGCCTGCCGGACAGGGGCTAACTATGGCTACACCTTC. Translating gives CACRTGANYGYTF.

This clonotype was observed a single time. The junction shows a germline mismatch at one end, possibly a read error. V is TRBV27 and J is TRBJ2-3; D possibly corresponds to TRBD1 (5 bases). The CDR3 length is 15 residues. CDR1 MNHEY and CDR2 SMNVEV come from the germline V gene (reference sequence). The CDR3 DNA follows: TGTGCCAGCAGTTTAAAAGGGGTAAATACAGATATGCAGTATTTT. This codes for CASSLKGVNTDMQYF.

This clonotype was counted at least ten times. The CDR3: CSALYVEEQYF. The CDR3 coding sequence is TGCAGTGCTCTATATGTGGAGGAGCAGTACTTC. V usage is TRBV20-1 and J usage is TRBJ2-7; no clear D gene. Trimming pared 5 bases from V and 7 bases from J, leaving 12 bases between. Germline loops: CDR1 DFQATT, CDR2 SNEGSKA (reference sequence). This CDR3 is 11 amino acids long.

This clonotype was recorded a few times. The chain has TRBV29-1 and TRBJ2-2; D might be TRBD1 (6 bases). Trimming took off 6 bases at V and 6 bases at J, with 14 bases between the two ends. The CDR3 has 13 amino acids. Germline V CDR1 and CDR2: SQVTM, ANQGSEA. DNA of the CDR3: TGCAGCGTCGCGCCACAGGGCTCCGGGGAGCTGTTTTTT. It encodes CSVAPQGSGELFF.

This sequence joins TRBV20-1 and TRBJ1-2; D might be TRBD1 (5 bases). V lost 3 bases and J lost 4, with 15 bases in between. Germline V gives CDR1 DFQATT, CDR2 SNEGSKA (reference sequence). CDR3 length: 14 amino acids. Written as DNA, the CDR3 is TGCAGTGCTAGTCGGGTAGGGGTGATCTATGGCTACACCTTC. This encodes CSASRVGVIYGYTF.

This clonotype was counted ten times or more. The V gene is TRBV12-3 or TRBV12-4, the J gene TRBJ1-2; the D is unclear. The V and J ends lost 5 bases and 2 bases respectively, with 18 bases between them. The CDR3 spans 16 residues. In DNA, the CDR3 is TGTGCCAGCAGTCCCCCGCGCCTGAGAGAAAACTATGGCTACACCTTC. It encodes CASSPPRLRENYGYTF.

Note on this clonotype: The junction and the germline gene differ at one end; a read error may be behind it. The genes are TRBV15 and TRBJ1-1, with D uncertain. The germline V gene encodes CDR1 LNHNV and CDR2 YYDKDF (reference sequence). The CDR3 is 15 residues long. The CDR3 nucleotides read TGTGCCACCAGCAGAGATTTAGTCCTGAACATTGAAGCTTGCTTT. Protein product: CATSRDLVLNIEACF.

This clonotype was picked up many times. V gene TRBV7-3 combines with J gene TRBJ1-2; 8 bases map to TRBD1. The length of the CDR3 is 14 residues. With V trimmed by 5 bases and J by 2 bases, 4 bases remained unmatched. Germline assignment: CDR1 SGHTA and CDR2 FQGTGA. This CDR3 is CASSTSGGNYGYTF. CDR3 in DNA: TGTGCCAGCAGCACATCAGGGGGCAACTATGGCTACACCTTC.

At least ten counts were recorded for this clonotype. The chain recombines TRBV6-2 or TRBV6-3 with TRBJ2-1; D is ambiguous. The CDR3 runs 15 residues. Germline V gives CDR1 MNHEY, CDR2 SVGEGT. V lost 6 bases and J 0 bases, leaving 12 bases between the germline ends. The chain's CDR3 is CASSPRRSSYNEQFF. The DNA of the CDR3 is TGTGCCAGCAGCCCTCGACGGAGCTCCTACAATGAGCAGTTCTTC.

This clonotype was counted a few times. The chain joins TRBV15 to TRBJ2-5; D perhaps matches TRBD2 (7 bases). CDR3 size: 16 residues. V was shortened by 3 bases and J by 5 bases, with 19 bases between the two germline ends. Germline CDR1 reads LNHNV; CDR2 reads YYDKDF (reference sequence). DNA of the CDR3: TGTGCCACCAGCAGCGGGGGAGGGGGGACCGGCGAGACCCAGTACTTC. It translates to CATSSGGGGTGETQYF.

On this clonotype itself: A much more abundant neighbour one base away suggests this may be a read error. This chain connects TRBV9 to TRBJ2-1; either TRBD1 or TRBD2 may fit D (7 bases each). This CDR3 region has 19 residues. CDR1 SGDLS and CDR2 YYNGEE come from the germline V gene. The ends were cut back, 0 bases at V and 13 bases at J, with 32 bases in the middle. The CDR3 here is CASSVEGGTVKPRKETQFF. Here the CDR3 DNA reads TGTGCCAGCAGCGTAGAGGGAGGGACAGTAAAGCCTCGGAAAGAGACCCAGTTCTTC.

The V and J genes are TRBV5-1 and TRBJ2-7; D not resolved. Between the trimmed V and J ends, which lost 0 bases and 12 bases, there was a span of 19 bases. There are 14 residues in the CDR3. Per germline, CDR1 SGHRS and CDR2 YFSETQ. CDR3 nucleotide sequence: TGCGCCAGCAGCTTGGAACCTGTCAAAAACATTCGGTACTTC. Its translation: CASSLEPVKNIRYF.

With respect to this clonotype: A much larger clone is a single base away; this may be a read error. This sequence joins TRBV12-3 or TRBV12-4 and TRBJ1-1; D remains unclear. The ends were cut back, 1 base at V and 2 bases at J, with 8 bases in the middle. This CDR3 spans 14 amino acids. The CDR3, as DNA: TGTGCCAGCAGTTTAGATGCGAAAAACACTGAAGCTTTCTTT. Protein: CASSLDAKNTEAFF.

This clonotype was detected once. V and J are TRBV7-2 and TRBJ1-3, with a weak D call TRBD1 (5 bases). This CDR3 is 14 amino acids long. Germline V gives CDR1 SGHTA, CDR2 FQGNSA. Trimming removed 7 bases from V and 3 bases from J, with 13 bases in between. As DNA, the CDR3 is TGTGCCAGCACATTCACAGGAGGTGGAAACACCATATATTTT. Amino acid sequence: CASTFTGGGNTIYF.

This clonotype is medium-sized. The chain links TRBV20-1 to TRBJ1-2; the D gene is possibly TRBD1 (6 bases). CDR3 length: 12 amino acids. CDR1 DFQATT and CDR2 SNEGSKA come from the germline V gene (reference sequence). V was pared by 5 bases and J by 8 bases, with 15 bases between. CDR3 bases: TGCAGTGCTCCGGACAGTCGATTCGGCTACACCTTC. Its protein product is CSAPDSRFGYTF.

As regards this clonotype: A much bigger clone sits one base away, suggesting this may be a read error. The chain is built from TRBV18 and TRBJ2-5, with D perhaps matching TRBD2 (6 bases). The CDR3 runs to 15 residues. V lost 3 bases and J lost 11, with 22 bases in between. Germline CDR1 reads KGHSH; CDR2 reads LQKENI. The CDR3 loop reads CASSPGGNQAYGQYF. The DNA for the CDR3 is TGTGCCAGCTCACCGGGAGGTAACCAGGCCTACGGGCAGTACTTC.

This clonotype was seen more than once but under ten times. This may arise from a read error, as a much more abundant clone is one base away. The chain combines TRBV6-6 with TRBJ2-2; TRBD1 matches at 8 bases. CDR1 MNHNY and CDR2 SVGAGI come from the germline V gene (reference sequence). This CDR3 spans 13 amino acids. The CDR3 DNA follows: TGTGCCAGCAGTTGGACAGGGACCGGGGAGCGGTTTTTT. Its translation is CASSWTGTGERFF.